This T cell receptor (beta chain) originates from a study of blood T cells in healthy people across ages. Study observations and caveats: Total diversity from one million sequenced T cells was likely underestimated.

PBMCs, at least 7 million per sample, were isolated. Using a J-beta primer mix together with a sample-barcoded 5' primer, a second PCR was run for about 7 to 12 cycles. TCRdb re-called the 5' RACE reads through MiXCR, storing one row per CDR3 protein. The sample lists 1.5 million to 2 million distinct CDR3 sequences, about 50% occurring once. Trimming left V 5 bases short and J 4 bases short, with 10 bases between. The CDR3 is made up of 13 amino acids. On this clonotype: What it binds is unknown.

This TCR came from a woman in her thirties or forties in good health. V usage is TRBV12-3 or TRBV12-4 and J usage is TRBJ2-3; D ambiguous. Sequenced input: blood. CDR3 in amino acids: CASSVPPPDTQYF. CDR3 bases: TGTGCCAGCAGTGTCCCTCCCCCAGATACGCAGTATTTT.